This entry lists 16 T cell receptor beta chains sequenced from one sample in a study of cytomegalovirus exposure and HLA in healthy donors listed by TCRdb under 2017. The library was obtained by the immunoSEQ multiplex PCR assay. For the multiplex PCR, a mixture combining 60 forward primers for TCR Vbeta segments and 13 reverse primers for TCR Jbeta segments was used. TCRdb retrieved this table from immuneACCESS and kept in-frame rearrangements only. Not all clones are present; in checked studies, unresolved V genes account for under half, and no reason is known for the remainder. In all, the sample holds almost 65,000 clones, and around 74% of those were seen once. The top ten constitute 5% of the sample. Sample: PBMCs. The receptors derive from a male donor in good health and CMV-seropositive.

The chain combines TRBV30 with TRBJ1-1; the D is unclear. Deletions cut 0 bases from V and 7 bases from J, with 15 bases between. Germline loops: CDR1 GTSNPN, CDR2 SVGIG (reference sequence). The CDR3 is made up of 14 amino acids. As DNA, the CDR3 is TGTGCCTGGAGTGTTTACGGTGGGCTAAGTGAAGCTTTCTTT. The encoded protein is CAWSVYGGLSEAFF.

J is TRBJ2-3 and V is TRBV25-1; 7 bases match TRBD1. CDR3 length: 16 amino acids. Germline lookup yields CDR1 MGHDK and CDR2 SYGVNS. With 5 bases clipped from V and 6 bases from J, the junction kept 14 bases outside the gene matches. The CDR3 DNA reads as TGTGCCAGCAGTCCTTATCAAGGGGGCGCCTGGGATACGCAGTATTTT. It is translated as CASSPYQGGAWDTQYF.

The chain has TRBV5-1 and TRBJ2-1; 7 bases align to TRBD1. Germline CDR1 SGHRS, CDR2 YFSETQ. The CDR3 sequence is 14 residues long. V shed 4 bases, J shed 6 bases, and the junction held 7 bases outside the gene matches. As DNA, the CDR3 is TGCGCCAGCAGCCTCCGACAGGGCCCCAATGAGCAGTTCTTC. It specifies CASSLRQGPNEQFF. The full variable domain, completed using reference TRBV5-1 and TRBJ2-1, is KAGVTQTPRYLIKTRGQQVTLSCSPISGHRSVSWYQQTPGQGLQFLFEYFSETQRNKGNFPGRFSGRQFSNSRSEMNVSTLELGDSALYLCASSLRQGPNEQFFGPGTRLTVL.

The chain employs TRBV2 and TRBJ1-5; no firm D call. Trimming stripped 6 bases from V and 9 bases from J, with 15 bases between. Germline CDR1 is SNHLY and CDR2 is FYNNEI. The CDR3 sequence is 13 residues long. For the CDR3, the DNA is TGTGCCAGCAGCATACTAGATCGAGTGCCCCAGCATTTT. It translates to CASSILDRVPQHF.

The chain carries TRBV5-8 and TRBJ2-1; 9 bases match TRBD1. Per germline, CDR1 SGHTS and CDR2 YDEGEE. This CDR3 region has 15 residues. V was pared by 3 bases and J by 2 bases, with 3 bases of the junction left unmatched. CDR3 residues: CASSSGTGTYNEQFF. CDR3 DNA: TGTGCCAGCAGCTCCGGGACAGGGACCTACAATGAGCAGTTCTTC.

CDR3 sequence (DNA): TGCGCCAGCAGCGACGGGACTAGCAACCACGAGCAGTACTTC. Encoded protein: CASSDGTSNHEQYF. The chain combines TRBV5-1 with TRBJ2-7, with 9 bases fitting TRBD2. Germline V gene sequence: CDR1 SGHRS, CDR2 YFSETQ. The CDR3 runs 14 residues. With 4 bases clipped from V and 5 bases from J, the junction kept 7 bases outside the gene matches.

The rearrangement uses TRBV28 and TRBJ1-6; 8 nucleotides align to TRBD1. Germline V gives CDR1 MDHEN, CDR2 SYDVKM. V was pared by 6 bases and J by 7 bases, with 2 bases of the junction left unmatched. The CDR3 has 13 residues. The CDR3 region is CASRRQGNSPLHF. CDR3 DNA: TGTGCCAGCAGGCGACAGGGGAATTCACCCCTCCACTTT.

The rearrangement joins TRBV4-3 to TRBJ1-5; 7 bases agree with TRBD1. The V gene end was trimmed by 0 bases and the J gene end by 4 bases; junction bases not matched to a gene: 6. The germline V gene encodes CDR1 LGHNA and CDR2 YSLEER. This CDR3 comprises 16 residues. The CDR3 reads CASSQETGQLNQPQHF. CDR3 nucleotide sequence: TGCGCCAGCAGCCAAGAAACGGGACAGCTAAATCAGCCCCAGCATTTT.

The chain carries TRBV28 and TRBJ1-4; 10 bases align to TRBD1. Trimming at V came to 2 bases and at J to 10 bases, leaving 16 bases not matched to a gene. Germline CDR1 is MDHEN and CDR2 is SYDVKM. The CDR3 is made up of 18 amino acids. CDR3 coding DNA: TGTGCCAGCAGTTTAAGTGGTAGGGGCTGGGACAGGGGCGCAAAACTGTTTTTT. Residues: CASSLSGRGWDRGAKLFF. The entire variable domain, with the rest obtained from reference TRBV28 and TRBJ1-4, is as follows: DVKVTQSSRYLVKRTGEKVFLECVQDMDHENMFWYRQDPGLGLRLIYFSYDVKMKEKGDIPEGYSVSREKKERFSLILESASTNQTSMYLCASSLSGRGWDRGAKLFFGSGTQLSVL.

J is TRBJ2-5 and V is TRBV4-2; TRBD2 aligns across 8 bases. With V trimmed by 4 bases and J by 2 bases, 12 bases remained unmatched. This CDR3 comprises 17 residues. The V gene's germline CDR1 is LGHNA and CDR2 YNFKEQ. CDR3 protein: CASSPLGQRGIQETQYF. CDR3 DNA: TGTGCCAGCAGCCCGCTCGGCCAGCGGGGGATACAAGAGACCCAGTACTTC.

In DNA form, the CDR3 reads TGCGCCAGCAGCTGGACTAGCGGGGGGCCTTCGGTCAATGAGCAGTTCTTC. This translates into CASSWTSGGPSVNEQFF. The genes are TRBV5-1 and TRBJ2-1; 14 bases line up with TRBD2. This CDR3 contains 17 residues. J was trimmed by 6 bases and V by 3 bases; bases with no gene match: 8. Germline V gene data show CDR1 as SGHRS and CDR2 as YFSETQ.

The chain is built from TRBV4-3 and TRBJ1-2; TRBD1 matches 7 bases. The V gene end was trimmed by 4 bases and the J gene end by 4 bases; junction bases not matched to a gene: 6. This CDR3 has 14 amino acids. Per germline, CDR1 LGHNA and CDR2 YSLEER. CDR3 nucleotide sequence: TGCGCCAGCAGCCCGACAGGGAGCCTCTATGGCTACACCTTC. Protein product: CASSPTGSLYGYTF.

The rearrangement uses TRBV5-4 and TRBJ1-2; 7 bases align to TRBD1. CDR1 is SGHNT and CDR2 is YYREEE in the germline V gene (reference sequence). CDR3 size: 13 residues. Unmatched junction bases numbered 2, after V lost 2 bases and J lost 4 bases. The chain's CDR3 is CASSFGQVYGYTF. DNA for the CDR3: TGTGCCAGCAGCTTCGGACAGGTCTATGGCTACACCTTC.

In its sample, this clone was seen a few times. The genes are TRBV4-3 and TRBJ2-7; 11 bases line up with TRBD1. CDR1 and CDR2 (germline): LGHNA, YSLEER. Trimming removed 2 bases from V and 6 bases from J; junction bases left unmatched: 9. The CDR3 runs to 16 residues. The DNA of the CDR3 is TGCGCCAGCAGCCAACAGGGGACAGGGGGACTCGGCGAGCAGTACTTC. It is translated as CASSQQGTGGLGEQYF.

V gene TRBV5-6 combines with J gene TRBJ2-2; 9 bases are a match to TRBD1. Germline CDR1 and CDR2: SGHDT and YYEEEE. CDR3 size: 15 residues. The trim removed 2 bases at V and 4 bases at J, leaving 3 bases unmatched. The CDR3 here is CASSFGTGFTGELFF. The CDR3, as DNA: TGTGCCAGCAGCTTCGGGACAGGGTTCACCGGGGAGCTGTTTTTT.

This clone has only a few counts. V usage is TRBV7-2 and J usage is TRBJ2-1; D gene ambiguous. Germline CDR1 is SGHTA and CDR2 is FQGNSA. This CDR3 has 13 amino acids. V lost 5 bases, J lost 2 bases, and 7 bases lay in between. For the CDR3, the DNA is TGTGCCAGCAGCCCCCCAGCCTACAATGAGCAGTTCTTC. The encoded protein is CASSPPAYNEQFF.